This is a list of T cell receptor beta chains from one sample in a study of T cell responses to AZD1222 COVID-19 vaccine. Sequenced by immunoSEQ multiplex PCR; TCRdb stores in-frame clones only, minus some. This table has about 94,000 clones, 75% to 90% appearing once. Material: peripheral blood, obtained 28 days after the second AZD1222 dose. Receptors were obtained from an adult who received the AZD1222 COVID-19 vaccine. Each CDR3 is given with its conserved first and last residue. A D gene is named only where the DNA matches it firmly. Size tells how often a clone was seen (once, few, many) or the class of an expanded clone, and some rows leave it out.

D gene: TRBD1
clone size: NA
V gene: TRBV30
J gene: TRBJ1-1
CDR3 protein: CAWTDGQGNTEAFF
CDR3 DNA: TGTGCCTGGACCGACGGACAGGGGAACACTGAAGCTTTCTTT

D gene: TRBD1
clone size: NA
V gene: TRBV5-1
J gene: TRBJ2-7
CDR3 protein: CASRPGQGARYEQYF
CDR3 DNA: TGCGCCAGCCGACCGGGACAGGGGGCGAGGTACGAGCAGTACTTC

D gene: TRBD1
clone size: once
V gene: TRBV4-2
J gene: TRBJ2-3
CDR3 protein: CASSQVHRGLARSDTQYF
CDR3 DNA: TGTGCCAGCAGCCAAGTGCACAGGGGGCTGGCCAGATCCGATACGCAGTATTTT

D gene: TRBD2
clone size: NA
V gene: TRBV7-3
J gene: TRBJ2-3
CDR3 protein: CASSPLSGGSTDTQYF
CDR3 DNA: TGTGCCAGCAGCCCCCTGAGCGGGGGGAGCACAGATACGCAGTATTTT

D gene: NA
clone size: NA
V gene: TRBV5-4
J gene: TRBJ1-4
CDR3 protein: CASSLAGADATNEKLFF
CDR3 DNA: TGTGCCAGCAGCTTGGCAGGAGCGGATGCAACTAATGAAAAACTGTTTTTT

D gene: NA
clone size: NA
V gene: TRBV28
J gene: TRBJ1-2
CDR3 protein: CASSLGRLYGYTF
CDR3 DNA: TGTGCCAGCAGTTTAGGGCGTCTCTATGGCTACACCTTC

D gene: NA
clone size: NA
V gene: TRBV6-5
J gene: TRBJ1-2
CDR3 protein: CASSPARRHRISYTF
CDR3 DNA: TGTGCCAGCAGTCCTGCACGTCGTCACAGAATTAGCTACACCTTC

D gene: TRBD1
clone size: NA
V gene: TRBV5-1
J gene: TRBJ1-1
CDR3 protein: CASAGGQGMNTEAFF
CDR3 DNA: TGCGCCAGCGCCGGAGGACAGGGAATGAACACTGAAGCTTTCTTT

D gene: NA
clone size: NA
V gene: TRBV7-2
J gene: TRBJ2-7
CDR3 protein: CASSLSGHEQYF
CDR3 DNA: TGTGCCAGCAGCTTATCTGGTCATGAGCAGTACTTC

D gene: NA
clone size: NA
V gene: TRBV7-3
J gene: TRBJ2-7
CDR3 protein: CASSPAGGRESEQYF
CDR3 DNA: TGTGCCAGCAGCCCCGCCGGCGGTCGGGAAAGCGAGCAGTACTTC

D gene: NA
clone size: once
V gene: TRBV28
J gene: TRBJ2-7
CDR3 protein: CASSSPAAYEQYF
CDR3 DNA: TGTGCCAGCAGTTCCCCGGCGGCCTACGAGCAGTACTTC

D gene: NA
clone size: NA
V gene: TRBV25-1
J gene: TRBJ2-6
CDR3 protein: CASRRTGSGANVLTF
CDR3 DNA: TGTGCCAGCAGAAGAACAGGTTCTGGGGCCAACGTCCTGACTTTC

D gene: NA
clone size: NA
V gene: TRBV25-1
J gene: TRBJ1-3
CDR3 protein: CASSESGFWGNTIYF
CDR3 DNA: TGTGCCAGCAGTGAATCGGGGTTTTGGGGAAACACCATATATTTT

D gene: TRBD1
clone size: NA
V gene: TRBV4-3
J gene: TRBJ2-1
CDR3 protein: CASSQDPGRGLYNEQFF
CDR3 DNA: TGCGCCAGCAGCCAAGATCCGGGCAGGGGGCTCTACAATGAGCAGTTCTTC

D gene: NA
clone size: NA
V gene: TRBV19
J gene: TRBJ2-4
CDR3 protein: CASSILSSGAGAKNIQYF
CDR3 DNA: TGTGCCAGTAGTATATTGAGTAGTGGGGCCGGAGCCAAAAACATTCAGTACTTC

D gene: NA
clone size: NA
V gene: TRBV5-1
J gene: TRBJ2-1
CDR3 protein: CASSSLASVYNEQFF
CDR3 DNA: TGCGCCAGCAGCTCCCTAGCGTCCGTCTACAATGAGCAGTTCTTC

D gene: NA
clone size: NA
V gene: TRBV20-1
J gene: TRBJ1-3
CDR3 protein: CSASGGNTIYF
CDR3 DNA: TGCAGTGCTAGTGGGGGAAACACCATATATTTT

D gene: TRBD2
clone size: NA
V gene: TRBV7-9
J gene: TRBJ2-5
CDR3 protein: CASSLGLAGVSETQYF
CDR3 DNA: TGTGCCAGCAGCTTAGGGCTAGCGGGGGTTTCAGAGACCCAGTACTTC

D gene: NA
clone size: NA
V gene: TRBV28
J gene: TRBJ2-7
CDR3 protein: CASSLGGTAYEQYF
CDR3 DNA: TGTGCCAGCAGTTTGGGCGGGACGGCCTACGAGCAGTACTTC

D gene: NA
clone size: NA
V gene: TRBV18
J gene: TRBJ1-2
CDR3 protein: CASSSRENYGYTF
CDR3 DNA: TGTGCCAGCTCATCCAGGGAGAACTATGGCTACACCTTC

D gene: NA
clone size: NA
V gene: TRBV7-9
J gene: TRBJ1-4
CDR3 protein: CASSPPNEKLFF
CDR3 DNA: TGTGCCAGCAGCCCCCCTAATGAAAAACTGTTTTTT

D gene: TRBD2
clone size: few
V gene: TRBV5-1
J gene: TRBJ2-1
CDR3 protein: CASRVVETSDEQFF
CDR3 DNA: TGCGCCAGCAGAGTTGTGGAGACTAGCGATGAGCAGTTCTTC

D gene: NA
clone size: NA
V gene: TRBV18
J gene: TRBJ1-3
CDR3 protein: CASSPLGTTNSGNTIYF
CDR3 DNA: TGTGCCAGCTCACCACTTGGGACAACAAACTCTGGAAACACCATATATTTT

D gene: NA
clone size: NA
V gene: TRBV2
J gene: TRBJ1-1
CDR3 protein: CASSKEEDTEAFF
CDR3 DNA: TGTGCCAGCAGTAAGGAGGAGGACACTGAAGCTTTCTTT

D gene: TRBD2
clone size: NA
V gene: TRBV7-2
J gene: TRBJ2-1
CDR3 protein: CASSFKGAGSGSIYNEQFF
CDR3 DNA: TGTGCCAGCAGCTTTAAGGGGGCGGGTAGCGGGAGTATCTACAATGAGCAGTTCTTC

D gene: NA
clone size: NA
V gene: TRBV2
J gene: TRBJ1-2
CDR3 protein: CASSEGVPNYGYTF
CDR3 DNA: TGTGCCAGCAGTGAGGGAGTCCCTAACTATGGCTACACCTTC

D gene: NA
clone size: NA
V gene: TRBV6-5
J gene: TRBJ2-7
CDR3 protein: CASSYSAGVHEQYF
CDR3 DNA: TGTGCCAGCAGTTACTCGGCCGGTGTCCACGAGCAGTACTTC

D gene: NA
clone size: NA
V gene: TRBV15
J gene: TRBJ2-5
CDR3 protein: CATSSPTEVQGGYFETQYF
CDR3 DNA: TGTGCCACCAGCAGCCCCACCGAAGTGCAGGGGGGCTACTTCGAGACCCAGTACTTC

D gene: NA
clone size: NA
V gene: TRBV30
J gene: TRBJ1-2
CDR3 protein: CAWTYGVRASPGYTF
CDR3 DNA: TGTGCCTGGACATACGGGGTCAGAGCATCCCCCGGCTACACCTTC

D gene: TRBD1
clone size: NA
V gene: TRBV27
J gene: TRBJ2-7
CDR3 protein: CASSLRPSGDRGREQYF
CDR3 DNA: TGTGCCAGCAGTTTACGGCCGAGTGGGGACAGGGGACGCGAGCAGTACTTC

D gene: NA
clone size: few
V gene: TRBV11-2
J gene: TRBJ2-1
CDR3 protein: CASGKAGFSNEQFF
CDR3 DNA: TGTGCCAGCGGGAAGGCGGGTTTCAGCAATGAGCAGTTCTTC

D gene: TRBD1
clone size: NA
V gene: TRBV18
J gene: TRBJ1-3
CDR3 protein: CASSPGGTGAGNTIYF
CDR3 DNA: TGTGCCAGCTCACCCGGCGGGACAGGGGCTGGAAACACCATATATTTT

D gene: NA
clone size: NA
V gene: TRBV5-1
J gene: TRBJ2-2
CDR3 protein: CASSWGPGLANTGELFF
CDR3 DNA: TGCGCCAGCAGCTGGGGTCCGGGACTGGCTAACACCGGGGAGCTGTTTTTT

D gene: TRBD1
clone size: NA
V gene: TRBV4-1
J gene: TRBJ1-6
CDR3 protein: CASSHPGQGSGSPLHF
CDR3 DNA: TGCGCCAGCAGCCATCCGGGACAGGGATCGGGTTCACCCCTCCACTTT

D gene: NA
clone size: NA
V gene: TRBV6-4
J gene: TRBJ1-6
CDR3 protein: CASSLTGGGSPLHF
CDR3 DNA: TGTGCCAGCAGTCTAACAGGCGGAGGTTCACCCCTCCACTTT

D gene: TRBD1
clone size: NA
V gene: TRBV5-1
J gene: TRBJ1-4
CDR3 protein: CASRSTGTGGEKLFF
CDR3 DNA: TGCGCCAGCAGATCAACCGGGACAGGGGGTGAAAAACTGTTTTTT

D gene: NA
clone size: few
V gene: TRBV29-1
J gene: TRBJ2-7
CDR3 protein: CSVGVGGSSYEQYF
CDR3 DNA: TGCAGCGTTGGGGTCGGGGGAAGCTCCTACGAGCAGTACTTC

D gene: NA
clone size: NA
V gene: TRBV19
J gene: TRBJ2-1
CDR3 protein: CASSRRSRNEQFF
CDR3 DNA: TGTGCCAGTAGTCGACGTAGCCGCAATGAGCAGTTCTTC

D gene: TRBD1
clone size: few
V gene: TRBV18
J gene: TRBJ1-2
CDR3 protein: CASSLGQGSGYTF
CDR3 DNA: TGTGCCAGCTCCCTTGGACAGGGGTCTGGCTACACCTTC

D gene: NA
clone size: NA
V gene: TRBV7-8
J gene: TRBJ1-5
CDR3 protein: CASSLGAYGSNQPQHF
CDR3 DNA: TGTGCCAGCAGCTTAGGGGCCTATGGGAGCAATCAGCCCCAGCATTTT